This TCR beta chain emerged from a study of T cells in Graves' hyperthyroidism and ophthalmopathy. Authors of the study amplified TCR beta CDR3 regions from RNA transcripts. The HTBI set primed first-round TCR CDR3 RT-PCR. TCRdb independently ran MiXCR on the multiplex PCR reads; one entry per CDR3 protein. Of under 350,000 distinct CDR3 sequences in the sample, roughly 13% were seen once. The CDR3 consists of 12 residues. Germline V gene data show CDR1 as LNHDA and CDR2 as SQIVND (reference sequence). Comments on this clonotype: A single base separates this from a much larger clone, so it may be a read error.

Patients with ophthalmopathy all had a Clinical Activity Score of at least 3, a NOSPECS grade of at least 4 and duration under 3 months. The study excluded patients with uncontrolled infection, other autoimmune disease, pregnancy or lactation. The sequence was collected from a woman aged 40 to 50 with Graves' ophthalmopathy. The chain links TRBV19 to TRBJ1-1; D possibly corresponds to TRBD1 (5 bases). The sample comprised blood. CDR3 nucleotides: TGTACCAGCCGGGACGGCAACACTGAAGCTTTCTTT. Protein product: CTSRDGNTEAFF. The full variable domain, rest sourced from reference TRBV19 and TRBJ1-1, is DGGITQSPKYLFRKEGQNVTLSCEQNLNHDAMYWYRQDPGQGLRLIYYSQIVNDFQKGDIAEGYSVSREKKESFPLTVTSAQKNPTAFYLCTSRDGNTEAFFGQGTRLTVV.